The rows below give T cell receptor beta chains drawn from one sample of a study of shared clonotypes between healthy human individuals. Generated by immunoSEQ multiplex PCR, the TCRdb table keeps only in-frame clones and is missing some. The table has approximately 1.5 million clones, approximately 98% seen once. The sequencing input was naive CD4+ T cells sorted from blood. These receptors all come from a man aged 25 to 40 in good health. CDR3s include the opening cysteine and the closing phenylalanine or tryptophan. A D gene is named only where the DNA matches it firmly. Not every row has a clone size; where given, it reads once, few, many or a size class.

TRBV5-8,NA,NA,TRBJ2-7,TGTGCCAGCAGCTTGGTTGGGGAGGCCTACGAGCAGTACTTC,CASSLVGEAYEQYF
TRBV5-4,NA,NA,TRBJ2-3,TGTGCCAGCAGCTTGGACAGTGGAGCGGATACGCAGTATTTT,CASSLDSGADTQYF
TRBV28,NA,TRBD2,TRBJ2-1,TGTGCCAGCAGTTTTTGGGCTAGCGGGAGAGAACGCGTTAACAATGAGCAGTTCTTC,CASSFWASGRERVNNEQFF
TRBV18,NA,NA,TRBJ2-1,TGTGCCAGCTCCGAGACTGGCGGGTCCTACAATGAGCAGTTCTTC,CASSETGGSYNEQFF
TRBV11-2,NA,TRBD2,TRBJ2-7,TGTGCCAGCAGCTTAAGCCGGGACTACTTTTACGAGCAGTACTTC,CASSLSRDYFYEQYF
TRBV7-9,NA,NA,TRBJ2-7,TGTGCCAGCAGTTATGGGACGGACAACTACGAGCAGTACTTC,CASSYGTDNYEQYF
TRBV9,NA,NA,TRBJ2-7,TGTGCCAGCAGCGTACGATCAGCGGAGCCCTACGAGCAGTACTTC,CASSVRSAEPYEQYF
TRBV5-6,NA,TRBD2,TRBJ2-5,TGTGCCAGCAGCACCGGGACTAGCGGGAGGGCCCTTGAGACCCAGTACTTC,CASSTGTSGRALETQYF
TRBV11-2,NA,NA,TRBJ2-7,TGTGCCAGCAAGCTCTCCTACGAGCAGTACTTC,CASKLSYEQYF
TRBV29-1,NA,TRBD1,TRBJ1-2,TGCAGCGTTGAAAGCGGGACAGGGGCCTATGGCTACACCTTC,CSVESGTGAYGYTF
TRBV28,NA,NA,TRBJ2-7,TGTGCCAGCAGTCTCACCGGGGGTATCTACGAGCAGTACTTC,CASSLTGGIYEQYF
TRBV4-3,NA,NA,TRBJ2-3,TGCGCCAGCAGCCTAAGGCCGGTGGAAGATACGCAGTATTTT,CASSLRPVEDTQYF
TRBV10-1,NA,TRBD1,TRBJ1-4,TGCGCCAGCAGCCCCGGACAGGGCTTGACTAATGAAAAACTGTTTTTT,CASSPGQGLTNEKLFF
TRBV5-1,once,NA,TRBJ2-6,TGCGCCAGCAGCTTAAGGATCTCTGGGGCCAACGTCCTGACTTTC,CASSLRISGANVLTF
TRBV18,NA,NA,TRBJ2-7,TGTGCCAGCTCGCAGGGCTTGCCCCGATACGACGAGCAGTACTTC,CASSQGLPRYDEQYF
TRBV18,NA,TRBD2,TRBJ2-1,TGTGCCAGCTCACCAGGAGGGACTAGCGGGAGAGAAAATGAGCAGTTCTTC,CASSPGGTSGRENEQFF
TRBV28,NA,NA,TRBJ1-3,TGTGCCAGCAGTTCTGTCGGTCGGCTCTCTGGAAACACCATATATTTT,CASSSVGRLSGNTIYF
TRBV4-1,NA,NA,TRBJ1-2,TGCGCCAGCAGCCAAGTTTACCCCCTTCGGAGTACTAACTATGGCTACACCTTC,CASSQVYPLRSTNYGYTF
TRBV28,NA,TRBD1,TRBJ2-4,TGTGCCAGCAGATCCCCGGACAGGGTGATCATTCAGTACTTC,CASRSPDRVIIQYF
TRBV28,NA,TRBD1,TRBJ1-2,TGTGCCAGCAGTTGGACAGGGTACGGCTACACCTTC,CASSWTGYGYTF
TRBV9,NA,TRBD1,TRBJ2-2,TGTGCCAGCACCAACGGACAGGAAATTACCGGGGAGCTGTTTTTT,CASTNGQEITGELFF
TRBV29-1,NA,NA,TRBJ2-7,TGCAGCGTTGGGGGGAACCCTTCCTACGAGCAGTACTTC,CSVGGNPSYEQYF
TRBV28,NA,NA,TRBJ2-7,TGTGCCAGCAGTTTTTCGGCTAGTGGATACGAGCAGTACTTC,CASSFSASGYEQYF
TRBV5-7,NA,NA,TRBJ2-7,TGTGCCAGCAGCTTGGCCGGGGCCGACTCCTACGAGCAGTACTTC,CASSLAGADSYEQYF
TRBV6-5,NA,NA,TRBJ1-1,TGTGCCAGCAGTAAATATCAGAGGAACACTGAAGCTTTCTTT,CASSKYQRNTEAFF
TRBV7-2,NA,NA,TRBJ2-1,TGTGCCAGCAGCCCGTTGTTCTCCTACAATGAGCAGTTCTTC,CASSPLFSYNEQFF
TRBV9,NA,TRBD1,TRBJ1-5,TGTGCCAGCAGCGGACAGGGGGCTCTTGAACAGCCCCAGCATTTT,CASSGQGALEQPQHF
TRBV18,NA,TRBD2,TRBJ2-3,TGTGCCAGCTCCCACGGGACTAGCGGGGGGCGCACAGATACGCAGTATTTT,CASSHGTSGGRTDTQYF
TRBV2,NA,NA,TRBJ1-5,TGTGCCAGCAGGGGGACCGGGGATGTCCTTAGCAATCAGCCCCAGCATTTT,CASRGTGDVLSNQPQHF
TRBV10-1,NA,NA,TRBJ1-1,TGCGCCAGCAGTGAGTCTTTGAACACTGAAGCTTTCTTT,CASSESLNTEAFF
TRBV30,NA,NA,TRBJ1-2,TGTGCCTGGGGGCACAGGAGTGGCTACACCTTC,CAWGHRSGYTF
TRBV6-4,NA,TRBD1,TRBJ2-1,TGTGCCAGCAGTGACACATCGCGGGTAACAGGGGACCACAATGAGCAGTTCTTC,CASSDTSRVTGDHNEQFF
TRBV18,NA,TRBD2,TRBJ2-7,TGTGCCAGCTCACTGAAGCGGGAGACATTAACCTACGAGCAGTACTTC,CASSLKRETLTYEQYF
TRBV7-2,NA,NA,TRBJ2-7,TGTGCCAGCAGCTTGACCAGGGTTTCCTACGAGCAGTACTTC,CASSLTRVSYEQYF
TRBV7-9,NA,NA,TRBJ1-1,TGTGCCAGCAGCTCAGATTTCGACACTGAAGCTTTCTTT,CASSSDFDTEAFF
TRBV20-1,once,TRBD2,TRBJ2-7,TGCAGTGCTAGGGCCACTAGCGGTCGGTACTTC,CSARATSGRYF
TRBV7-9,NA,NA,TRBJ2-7,TGTGCCAGCAAATTTGCAGGTTCCTACGAGCAGTACTTC,CASKFAGSYEQYF
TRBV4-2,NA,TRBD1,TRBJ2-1,TGTGCCAGCAGCCCCACAGGAACCGGGACAGGGGTATACAATGAGCAGTTCTTC,CASSPTGTGTGVYNEQFF